The clone carrying this T cell receptor (beta chain) has at least ten counts. TCRdb reprocessed the RT-PCR reads with MiXCR, giving one entry per CDR3 protein. The sample has about 680,000 distinct CDR3 sequences, around 14% seen once. V gave up 0 bases and J gave up 5 bases, with 6 bases separating them. From germline, CDR1 is SGDLS and CDR2 YYNGEE. The CDR3 extends over 14 amino acids. Specimen: memory CD4+ T cells from blood. The chain is built from TRBV9 and TRBJ1-6; D might be TRBD1 (6 bases). The clonotype originates from a female donor in good health, serving as a healthy control. The CDR3 DNA is TGTGCCAGCAGCGTAGCAGGGGATAATTCACCCCTCCACTTT. The encoded protein is CASSVAGDNSPLHF.